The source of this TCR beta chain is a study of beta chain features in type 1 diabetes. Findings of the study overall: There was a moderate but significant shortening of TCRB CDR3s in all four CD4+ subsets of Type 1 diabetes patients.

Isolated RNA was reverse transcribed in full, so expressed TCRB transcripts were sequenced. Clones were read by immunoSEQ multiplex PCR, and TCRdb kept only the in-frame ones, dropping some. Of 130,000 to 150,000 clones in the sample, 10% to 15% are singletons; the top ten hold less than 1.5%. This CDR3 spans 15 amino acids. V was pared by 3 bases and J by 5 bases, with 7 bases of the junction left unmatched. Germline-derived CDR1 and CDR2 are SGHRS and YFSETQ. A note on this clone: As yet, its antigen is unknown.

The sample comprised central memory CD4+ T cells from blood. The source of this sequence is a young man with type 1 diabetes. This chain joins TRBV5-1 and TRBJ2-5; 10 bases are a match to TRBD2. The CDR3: CASSSVAGGRETQYF. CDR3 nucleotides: TGCGCCAGCAGCTCCGTAGCGGGGGGTCGGGAGACCCAGTACTTC. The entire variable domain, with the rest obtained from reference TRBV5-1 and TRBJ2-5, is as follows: KAGVTQTPRYLIKTRGQQVTLSCSPISGHRSVSWYQQTPGQGLQFLFEYFSETQRNKGNFPGRFSGRQFSNSRSEMNVSTLELGDSALYLCASSSVAGGRETQYFGPGTRLLVL.